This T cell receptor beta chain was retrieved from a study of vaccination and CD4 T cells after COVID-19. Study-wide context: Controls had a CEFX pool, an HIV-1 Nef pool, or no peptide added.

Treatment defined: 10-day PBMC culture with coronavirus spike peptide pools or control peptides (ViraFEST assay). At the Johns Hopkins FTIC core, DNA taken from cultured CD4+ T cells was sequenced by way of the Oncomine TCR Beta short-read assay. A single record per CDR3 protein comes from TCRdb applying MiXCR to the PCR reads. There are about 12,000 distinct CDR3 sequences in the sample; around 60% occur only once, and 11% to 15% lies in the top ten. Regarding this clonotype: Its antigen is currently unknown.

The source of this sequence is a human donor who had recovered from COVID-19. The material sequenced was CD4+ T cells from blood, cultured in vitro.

CDR3 in DNA: TGCGCCAGCAGCTTGGCCGGGGACAGGGGGCTTTCACCCCTCCACTTT. Protein: CASSLAGDRGLSPLHF. This chain joins TRBV5-1 and TRBJ1-6, with TRBD1 identical over 12 bases. CDR3 length equals 16 residues. V was clipped by 0 bases and J by 9 bases; unmatched bases: 4. The germline CDR1 and CDR2 sequences are SGHRS and YFSETQ. Full variable domain (missing parts from reference TRBV5-1 and TRBJ1-6): KAGVTQTPRYLIKTRGQQVTLSCSPISGHRSVSWYQQTPGQGLQFLFEYFSETQRNKGNFPGRFSGRQFSNSRSEMNVSTLELGDSALYLCASSLAGDRGLSPLHFGNGTRLTVT.